These T cell receptor beta chains were read from a single sample in a study of identical twins. In TCRdb, the 5' RACE reads were re-called with MiXCR into one record per CDR3 protein. The sample includes approximately 620,000 distinct CDR3 sequences, 8.6% of them seen just once. These data were likewise used in another study, on yellow fever vaccine responses in identical twins.

Sequencing used PBMCs. The origin of the receptors is a woman between 18 and 29 years old in good health. The conserved cysteine and the conserved F or W are not part of the CDR3 here.

V gene	CDR3 protein
TRBV29-1	SVRTSGSDEQF
TRBV7-2	ASSPKVSGTGELF
TRBV3-1	ASSHRGTGGARSYT
TRBV6-1	ASSLGVIRREKLF
TRBV28	ASSSAGPSRADTQY
TRBV7-2	ASTPQAAGGSEQY
TRBV29-1	SVEVRAGEQY
TRBV29-1	SVSPAGVGNEQY
TRBV6-2/TRBV6-3	ASSYDADYNSPLH
TRBV7-9	ASSPGLAGIF
TRBV29-1	SVIRSGQINEQF
TRBV11-3	ASSLGRTSFTGELF
TRBV20-1	SAQDRVAYEQY
TRBV27	ASSPFLDRVGYEQY
TRBV7-9	ASSSLVHSDTDTQY
TRBV28	ASRETLAKNIQY
TRBV6-5	ASSYQWDLRNSPLH
TRBV12-3/TRBV12-4	ASSFDSAALTDTQY
TRBV6-2/TRBV6-3	ASSHTGTVNQPQH
TRBV20-1	CARDLVRTTTYEQY
TRBV29-1	SVETNTGELF
TRBV20-1	SAPDPDGRYEQY
TRBV25-1	ASSELGVGGRGRTGELF
TRBV5-1	ASSVALRADTQY
TRBV6-5	ASSFSPLGQGGSYEQY
TRBV12-3/TRBV12-4	ASSKMDREDYGYT
TRBV20-1	SVPPGQNYNEQF
TRBV6-6	ASSLKLAERHSF
TRBV6-5	ASSLDRIAPLH
TRBV20-1	SAPTSGFYEQY
TRBV10-3	AISESTGGGGTEAF
TRBV27	ASSLGGTGKDTQY
TRBV7-9	ASSLDAGISHYEQY
TRBV6-4	ASSVGPGLADNEQF